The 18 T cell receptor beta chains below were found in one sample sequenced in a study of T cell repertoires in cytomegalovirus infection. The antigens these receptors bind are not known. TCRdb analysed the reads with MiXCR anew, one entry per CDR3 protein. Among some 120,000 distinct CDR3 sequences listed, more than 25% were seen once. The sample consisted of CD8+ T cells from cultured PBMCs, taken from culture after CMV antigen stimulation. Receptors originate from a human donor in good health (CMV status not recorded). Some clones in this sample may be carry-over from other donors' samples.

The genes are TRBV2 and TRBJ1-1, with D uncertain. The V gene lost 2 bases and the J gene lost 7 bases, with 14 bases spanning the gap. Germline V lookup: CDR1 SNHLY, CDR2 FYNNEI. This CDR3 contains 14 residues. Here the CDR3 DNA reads TGTGCCAGCAGTGAATACATTCACCAAATTGAAGCTTTCTTT. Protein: CASSEYIHQIEAFF. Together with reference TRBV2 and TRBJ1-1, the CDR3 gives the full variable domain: EPEVTQTPSHQVTQMGQEVILRCVPISNHLYFYWYRQILGQKVEFLVSFYNNEISEKSEIFDDQFSVERPDGSNFTLKIRSTKLEDSAMYFCASSEYIHQIEAFFGQGTRLTVV.

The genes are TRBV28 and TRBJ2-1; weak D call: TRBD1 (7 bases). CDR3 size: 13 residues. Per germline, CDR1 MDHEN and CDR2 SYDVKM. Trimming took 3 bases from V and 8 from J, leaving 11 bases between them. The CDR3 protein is CASSFRGADEQFF. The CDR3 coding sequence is TGTGCCAGCAGTTTCAGGGGGGCCGATGAGCAGTTCTTC.

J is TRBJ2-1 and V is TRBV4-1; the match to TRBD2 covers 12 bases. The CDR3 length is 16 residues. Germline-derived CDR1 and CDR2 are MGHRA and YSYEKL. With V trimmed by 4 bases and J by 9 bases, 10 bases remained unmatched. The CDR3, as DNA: TGCGCCAGCAGCCGGACTAGCGGGGACATCCGAGGTGAGCAGTTCTTC. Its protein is CASSRTSGDIRGEQFF.

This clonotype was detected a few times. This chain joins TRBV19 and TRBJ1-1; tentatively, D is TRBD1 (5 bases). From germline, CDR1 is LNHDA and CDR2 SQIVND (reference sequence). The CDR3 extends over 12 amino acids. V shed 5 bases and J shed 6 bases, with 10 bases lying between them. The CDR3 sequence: CASSFGTAEAFF. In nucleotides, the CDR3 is TGTGCCAGTAGTTTTGGGACTGCTGAAGCTTTCTTT.

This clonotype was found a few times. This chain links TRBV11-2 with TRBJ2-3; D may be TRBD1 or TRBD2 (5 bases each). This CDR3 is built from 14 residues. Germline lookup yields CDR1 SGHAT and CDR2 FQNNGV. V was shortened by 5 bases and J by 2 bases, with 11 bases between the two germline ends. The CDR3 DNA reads TGTGCCAGCAGCCCGGGGCCTTACACAGATACGCAGTATTTT. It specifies CASSPGPYTDTQYF.

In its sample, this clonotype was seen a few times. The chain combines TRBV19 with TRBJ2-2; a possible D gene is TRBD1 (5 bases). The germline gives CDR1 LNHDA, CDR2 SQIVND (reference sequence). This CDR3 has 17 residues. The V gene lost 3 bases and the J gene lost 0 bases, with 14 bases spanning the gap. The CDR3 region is CASSIDGAAANTGELFF. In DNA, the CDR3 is TGTGCCAGTAGTATCGATGGGGCCGCCGCGAACACCGGGGAGCTGTTTTTT.

CDR3 region: CATSSGGEQFF. CDR3 nucleotides: TGTGCCACCAGCAGCGGGGGGGAGCAGTTCTTC. The chain is built from TRBV15 and TRBJ2-1; 7 bases are shared with TRBD2. There are 11 residues in the CDR3. With 3 bases clipped from V and 10 bases from J, the junction kept 0 bases outside the gene matches. Per germline, CDR1 LNHNV and CDR2 YYDKDF (reference sequence).

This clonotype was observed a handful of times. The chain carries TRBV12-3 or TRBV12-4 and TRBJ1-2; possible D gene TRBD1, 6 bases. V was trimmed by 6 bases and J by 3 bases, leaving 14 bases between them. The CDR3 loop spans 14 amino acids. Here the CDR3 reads CASRSPGQDYGYTF. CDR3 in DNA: TGTGCCAGCAGATCCCCGGGACAAGACTATGGCTACACCTTC.

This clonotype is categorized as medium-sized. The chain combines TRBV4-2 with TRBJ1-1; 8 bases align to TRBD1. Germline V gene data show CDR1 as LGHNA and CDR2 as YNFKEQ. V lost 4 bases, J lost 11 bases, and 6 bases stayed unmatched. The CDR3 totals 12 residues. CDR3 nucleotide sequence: TGTGCCAGCAGCCTAGACAGGGGAATGGCTTTCTTT. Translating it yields CASSLDRGMAFF.

In DNA form, the CDR3 reads TGTGCCAGCAGCCCTCGTAGGGACAGAATCCAAGAGACCCAGTACTTC. This encodes CASSPRRDRIQETQYF. The rearrangement links TRBV7-9 to TRBJ2-5; 7 positions agree with TRBD1. The CDR3 totals 16 residues. Unmatched junction bases numbered 10, after V lost 5 bases and J lost 1 base. CDR1 is SEHNR, CDR2 FQNEAQ, per germline (reference sequence).

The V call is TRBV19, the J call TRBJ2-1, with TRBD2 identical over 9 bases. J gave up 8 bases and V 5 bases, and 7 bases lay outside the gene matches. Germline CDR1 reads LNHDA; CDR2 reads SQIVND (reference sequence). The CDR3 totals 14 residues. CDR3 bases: TGTGCCAGTAGTGTGACAGCGGGGGGATATGAGCAGTTCTTC. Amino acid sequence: CASSVTAGGYEQFF.

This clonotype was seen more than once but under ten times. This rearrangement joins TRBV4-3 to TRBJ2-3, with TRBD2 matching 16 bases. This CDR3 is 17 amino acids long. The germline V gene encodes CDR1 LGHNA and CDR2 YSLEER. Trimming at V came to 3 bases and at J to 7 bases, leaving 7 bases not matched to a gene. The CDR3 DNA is TGCGCCAGCAGCCAGGGGACTAGCGGGGGGGCAATGAATACGCAGTATTTT. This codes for CASSQGTSGGAMNTQYF.

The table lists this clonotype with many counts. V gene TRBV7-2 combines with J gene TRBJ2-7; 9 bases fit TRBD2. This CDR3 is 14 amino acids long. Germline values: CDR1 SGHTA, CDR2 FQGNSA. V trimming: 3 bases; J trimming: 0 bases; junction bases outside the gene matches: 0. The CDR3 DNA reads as TGTGCCAGCAGCTTGGGACTAGCCTCCTACGAGCAGTACTTC. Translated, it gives CASSLGLASYEQYF.

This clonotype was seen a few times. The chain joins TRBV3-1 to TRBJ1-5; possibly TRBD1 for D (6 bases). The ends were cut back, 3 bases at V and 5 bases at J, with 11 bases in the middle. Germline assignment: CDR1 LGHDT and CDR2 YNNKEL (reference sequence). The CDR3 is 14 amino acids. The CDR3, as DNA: TGTGCCAGCAGCCAGGCAGGGGTAGATCAGCCCCAGCATTTT. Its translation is CASSQAGVDQPQHF.

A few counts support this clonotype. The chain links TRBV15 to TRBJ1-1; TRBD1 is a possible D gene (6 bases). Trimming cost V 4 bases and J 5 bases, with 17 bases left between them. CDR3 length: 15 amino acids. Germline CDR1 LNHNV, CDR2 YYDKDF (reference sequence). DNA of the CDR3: TGTGCCACCAGCACGAAAACAGGGTTCGGGACTGAAGCTTTCTTT. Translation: CATSTKTGFGTEAFF.

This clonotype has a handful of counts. The CDR3 here is CASTSPRNTGELFF. As DNA, the CDR3 is TGCGCCAGCACTTCCCCCAGGAACACCGGGGAGCTGTTTTTT. V and J are TRBV10-2 and TRBJ2-2; the D is unclear. Trimming removed 7 bases from V and 1 base from J, with 10 bases in between. This CDR3 contains 14 residues. Germline CDR1 reads WSHSY; CDR2 reads SAAADI.

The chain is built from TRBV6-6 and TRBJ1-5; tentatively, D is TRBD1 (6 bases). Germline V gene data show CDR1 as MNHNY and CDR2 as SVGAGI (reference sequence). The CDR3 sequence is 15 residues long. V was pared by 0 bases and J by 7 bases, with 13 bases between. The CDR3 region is CASSYSSGARQPQHF. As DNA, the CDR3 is TGTGCCAGCAGTTACTCGTCGGGGGCACGGCAGCCCCAGCATTTT.

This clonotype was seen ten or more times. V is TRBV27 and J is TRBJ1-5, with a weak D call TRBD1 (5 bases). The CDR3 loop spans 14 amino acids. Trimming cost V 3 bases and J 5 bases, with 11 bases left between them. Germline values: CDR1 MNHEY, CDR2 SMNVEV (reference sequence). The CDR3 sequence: CASSFSGVDQPQHF. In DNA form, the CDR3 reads TGTGCCAGCAGTTTTTCGGGGGTTGATCAGCCCCAGCATTTT.